Below, 16 T cell receptor beta chains from the same sample are listed, as sequenced in a study of blood T cell repertoires in COVID-19. The repertoire was sequenced with immunoSEQ multiplex PCR; TCRdb's copy has only in-frame clones and lacks some. This table holds about 160,000 clones, more than 70% found once. Specimen: peripheral blood. The source is a man aged 55 to 70 with acute or convalescent COVID-19.

Notes on this clone: Additional DNA sequences in this sample encode the identical CDR3. This chain uses TRBV18 with TRBJ1-1; 8 bases align to TRBD1. With V trimmed by 6 bases and J by 2 bases, 5 bases remained unmatched. The V gene's germline CDR1 is KGHSH and CDR2 LQKENI. The CDR3 extends over 14 amino acids. The chain's CDR3 is CASSPDRGNTEAFF. Written as DNA, the CDR3 is TGTGCCAGCTCTCCCGACAGGGGAAACACTGAAGCTTTCTTT.

The chain combines TRBV9 with TRBJ2-6, with D possibly being TRBD2 (5 bases). The CDR3 extends over 17 amino acids. Germline V lookup: CDR1 SGDLS, CDR2 YYNGEE. Trimming took 1 base from V and 3 from J, leaving 14 bases between them. This CDR3 is CASSVRTSGLGANVLTF. CDR3 coding DNA: TGTGCCAGCAGCGTAAGAACCAGCGGACTTGGGGCCAACGTCCTGACTTTC.

This clone appeared a few times. The genes are TRBV23-1 and TRBJ2-7, with D uncertain. TRBV23-1 is noted as an ORF with a role that remains uncertain. V lost 2 bases, J lost 2 bases, and 19 bases lay in between. The CDR3 is 17 residues long. This CDR3 reads CASSQKAAKKETYEQYF. CDR3 coding DNA: TGCGCCAGCAGTCAAAAGGCGGCTAAGAAGGAAACCTACGAGCAGTACTTC.

The V call is TRBV6-5, the J call TRBJ1-3; 7 bases map to TRBD1. Germline CDR1 reads MNHEY; CDR2 reads SVGAGI. Trimming took 2 bases from V and 4 from J; bases not matched to a gene: 5. The length of the CDR3 is 15 residues. The CDR3 region is CASSYSDRAGNTIYF. CDR3 nucleotides: TGTGCCAGCAGTTACAGCGACAGGGCAGGAAACACCATATATTTT.

The chain recombines TRBV11-2 with TRBJ1-5; the match to TRBD1 covers 11 bases. The V segment lost 0 bases and the J segment 2 bases; nucleotides outside the gene matches: 9. From germline, CDR1 is SGHAT and CDR2 FQNNGV. The CDR3 is 19 residues long. The CDR3 region has the DNA TGTGCCAGCAGCTTAGATGGGGCCGGGACAGGGGGACGCAATCAGCCCCAGCATTTT. Encoded protein: CASSLDGAGTGGRNQPQHF.

The J gene is TRBJ1-1, the V gene TRBV5-1; a possible D gene is TRBD1 (5 bases). CDR3 length equals 14 residues. V was pared by 4 bases and J by 0 bases, with 10 bases between. Germline V gives CDR1 SGHRS, CDR2 YFSETQ. The chain's CDR3 is CASSQGSMNTEAFF. The CDR3 region has the DNA TGCGCCAGCAGCCAGGGCAGCATGAACACTGAAGCTTTCTTT.

CDR3: CASSHDRGTGNTIYF. CDR3 coding DNA: TGCGCCAGCAGCCACGACAGGGGTACGGGAAACACCATATATTTT. The rearrangement joins TRBV4-3 to TRBJ1-3, with TRBD1 matching over 8 bases. Germline V gene lookup returns CDR1 LGHNA and CDR2 YSLEER. The CDR3 spans 15 residues. After removal of 3 bases from V and 4 bases from J, the junction contained 5 bases not matched to a gene.

This clone has just one count. This chain joins TRBV6-1 and TRBJ2-7, with 8 bases that match TRBD1. V lost 0 bases, J lost 9 bases, and 10 bases stayed unmatched. The CDR3 spans 15 residues. Germline V gene lookup returns CDR1 MNHNS and CDR2 SASEGT. The CDR3 region has the DNA TGTGCCAGCAGTGAAGCCCCCGGACAGGGTGCTACGCAGTACTTC. Its translation is CASSEAPGQGATQYF.

The rearrangement joins TRBV18 to TRBJ1-1, with 9 nucleotides matching TRBD1. Germline values: CDR1 KGHSH, CDR2 LQKENI. V gave up 3 bases and J gave up 6 bases; unmatched junction bases: 5. CDR3 size: 14 residues. The CDR3 nucleotides read TGTGCCAGCTCACCCGGGACAGGGTTCGCTGAAGCTTTCTTT. It encodes CASSPGTGFAEAFF. Using reference TRBV18 and TRBJ1-1 for the parts outside the CDR3, the full variable domain is NAGVMQNPRHLVRRRGQEARLRCSPMKGHSHVYWYRQLPEEGLKFMVYLQKENIIDESGMPKERFSAEFPKEGPSILRIQQVVRGDSAAYFCASSPGTGFAEAFFGQGTRLTVV.

The rearrangement joins TRBV14 to TRBJ2-6; D gene unclear. There are 13 residues in the CDR3. Per germline, CDR1 SGHDN and CDR2 FVKESK. Deletions cut 10 bases from V and 0 bases from J, with 7 bases between. As DNA, the CDR3 is TGTGCCACCAAACTCTCTGGGGCCAACGTCCTGACTTTC. This encodes CATKLSGANVLTF.

The gene calls are TRBV6-5 and TRBJ2-2; 8 nucleotides match TRBD2. V lost 8 bases, J lost 4 bases, and 9 bases stayed unmatched. Looked up from germline, CDR1 is MNHEY and CDR2 is SVGAGI. The CDR3 sequence is 15 residues long. CDR3 residues: CASQERGPGTGELFF. The CDR3 DNA reads TGTGCCAGCCAGGAGCGGGGGCCGGGCACCGGGGAGCTGTTTTTT.

This clone has a handful of counts. The rearrangement links TRBV10-3 to TRBJ2-1; 10 bases match TRBD1. V trimming: 6 bases; J trimming: 3 bases; junction bases outside the gene matches: 5. Germline values: CDR1 ENHRY, CDR2 SYGVKD. This CDR3 is 15 amino acids long. The CDR3: CAISRDRGHYNEQFF. DNA for the CDR3: TGTGCCATCAGCCGAGACAGGGGGCACTACAATGAGCAGTTCTTC.

The chain is built from TRBV7-2 and TRBJ1-1, with 7 nucleotides matching TRBD1. The ends lost 3 bases at V and 7 bases at J; junction bases unmatched: 8. Germline lookup yields CDR1 SGHTA and CDR2 FQGNSA. The CDR3 contains 14 residues. The CDR3 reads CASSFTGALGEAFF. DNA of the CDR3: TGTGCCAGCAGCTTCACAGGGGCGCTTGGTGAAGCTTTCTTT.

The chain joins TRBV2 to TRBJ2-3; 9 bases align to TRBD1. The CDR3 loop spans 14 amino acids. The germline CDR1 and CDR2 sequences are SNHLY and FYNNEI. The trim removed 6 bases at V and 4 bases at J, leaving 5 bases unmatched. In DNA, the CDR3 is TGTGCCAGCAGAGTTGGACAGGGGCCAGATACGCAGTATTTT. Translated, it gives CASRVGQGPDTQYF.

V and J are TRBV7-2 and TRBJ2-7; no clear D. This CDR3 has 17 residues. CDR1 and CDR2 (germline): SGHTA, FQGNSA. The V end lost 5 bases, the J end lost 2 bases, and 22 bases lay between the germline ends. The CDR3 DNA sequence: TGTGCCAGCAGCCTCGGGTTCGTAGGTTATTCCCCCTACGAGCAGTACTTC. Protein: CASSLGFVGYSPYEQYF.

This chain connects TRBV19 to TRBJ2-5; TRBD2 agrees at 11 bases. V trimming: 5 bases; J trimming: 9 bases; junction bases outside the gene matches: 8. The CDR3 runs 14 residues. From germline, CDR1 is LNHDA and CDR2 SQIVND (reference sequence). CDR3 in amino acids: CASSATSGVPPQYF. The CDR3 bases are TGTGCCAGTAGTGCGACTAGCGGGGTCCCCCCCCAGTACTTC.